This T cell receptor beta chain was recorded in a study of blood T cell repertoires in COVID-19. Per the original methods: The assay estimated nucleated cells by amplifying reference gene primers. TCRdb's table, derived via immunoSEQ multiplex PCR, lists solely in-frame clones and lacks some. Clonal size and the V and J genes are those of that table, whereas D and trimming came from the DNA. The sample lists some 320,000 clones; approximately 89% were seen once. Cohort allocation depended upon clinical history that participants reported. The CDR3 length is 14 residues. After removal of 4 bases from V and 4 bases from J, the junction contained 8 bases not matched to a gene. CDR1 is SQVTM and CDR2 is ANQGSEA in the germline V gene.

V and J are TRBV29-1 and TRBJ1-2, with 8 nucleotides matching TRBD1. Sample: PBMCs or T cells enriched from blood (not recorded which). This receptor was obtained from a woman younger than 45 who had recovered from COVID-19. The CDR3 region has the DNA TGCAGCGTTGTCATCCCAGGGGGCGGCTATGGCTACACCTTC. Encoded protein: CSVVIPGGGYGYTF.